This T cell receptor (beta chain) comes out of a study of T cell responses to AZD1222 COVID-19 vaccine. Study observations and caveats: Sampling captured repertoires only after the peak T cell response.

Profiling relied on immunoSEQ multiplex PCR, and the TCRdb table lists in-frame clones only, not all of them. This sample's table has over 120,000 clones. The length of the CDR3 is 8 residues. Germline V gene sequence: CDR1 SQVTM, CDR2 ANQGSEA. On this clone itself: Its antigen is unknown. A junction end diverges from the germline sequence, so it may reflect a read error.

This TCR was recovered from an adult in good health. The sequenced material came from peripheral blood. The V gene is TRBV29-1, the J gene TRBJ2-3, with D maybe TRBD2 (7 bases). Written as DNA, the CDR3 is TGCAGCGTGACCGGGGGGCCTTTT. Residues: CSVTGGPF.